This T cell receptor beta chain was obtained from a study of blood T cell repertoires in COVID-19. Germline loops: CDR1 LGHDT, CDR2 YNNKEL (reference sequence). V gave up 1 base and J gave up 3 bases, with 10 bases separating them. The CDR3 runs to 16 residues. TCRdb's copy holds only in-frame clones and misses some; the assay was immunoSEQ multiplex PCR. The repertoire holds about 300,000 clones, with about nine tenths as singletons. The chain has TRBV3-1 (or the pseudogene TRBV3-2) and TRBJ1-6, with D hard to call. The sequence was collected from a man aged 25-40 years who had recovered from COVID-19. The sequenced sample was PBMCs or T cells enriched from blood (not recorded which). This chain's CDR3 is CASSQVTQVYNSPLHF. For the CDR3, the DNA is TGTGCCAGCAGCCAAGTCACGCAGGTCTATAATTCACCCCTCCACTTT.